The clone carrying this T cell receptor (beta chain) was seen more than once but under ten times. As yet, its antigen is unknown. Unique molecular identifiers featured in how the TCRbeta library was prepared. TCRdb reprocessed the PCR reads with MiXCR, giving one entry per CDR3 protein. The sample consists of a few hundred thousand distinct CDR3 sequences, over 7% of them appearing once. This sample stems from a study of T-cell reconstitution after alpha-beta-depleted transplantation in children. Study results and caveats: Elevated TCRbeta diversity at day 60 was traced, in some patients, to surviving recipient T cells and thymic progenitors. Several hundred expanded graft clones reportedly gave rise to the alpha-beta T cells present about two months after transplant. Newly produced T cells mostly provided counts and TCRbeta diversity after one year, as hyperexpanded clones declined.

The material was peripheral blood, obtained 360 days after TCRalphabeta/CD19-depleted stem cell transplant. The receptor was derived from a female patient between 2 and 10 years old who had a stem cell transplant for Fanconi anemia, so the T cells may come from the graft donor.

CDR3 region: CASSLVRGAGANVLTF. The CDR3, as DNA: TGCGCCAGCAGCTTGGTGAGGGGCGCCGGGGCCAACGTCCTGACTTTC. The V gene is TRBV5-1, the J gene TRBJ2-6, with D possibly called TRBD1 or TRBD2 (5 bases each). Trimming took off 0 bases at V and 4 bases at J, with 11 bases between the two ends. This CDR3 is built from 16 residues. Germline V lookup: CDR1 SGHRS, CDR2 YFSETQ.